This T cell receptor (beta chain) came from a study of CD8+ T cells in alopecia areata. At the level of the study: Among treated patients, oral tofacitinib was administered at 5 to 10 mg twice daily.

Sequencing relied on a cDNA template that was reverse transcribed from extracted RNA. This table comes from immunoSEQ multiplex PCR, and its TCRdb copy is limited to in-frame clones, with some not included. The sample contains approximately 300,000 clones, roughly 64% of which appear only once. The treatment was: oral pan-JAK inhibitor, 5-10 mg twice daily. CDR1 and CDR2 (germline): GTSNPN, SVGIG (reference sequence). Trimming left V 5 bases short and J 6 bases short, with 7 bases between. This CDR3 has 11 amino acids. V usage is TRBV30 and J usage is TRBJ2-2, with unresolved D. This receptor was obtained from a human donor with alopecia areata. Sequences were derived from CD4+ T cells sorted from blood, sampled at week 24, from a patient treated with tofacitinib. The CDR3 nucleotides read TGTGCCTGGGGGCGGTCCGGGGAGCTGTTTTTT. This encodes CAWGRSGELFF.